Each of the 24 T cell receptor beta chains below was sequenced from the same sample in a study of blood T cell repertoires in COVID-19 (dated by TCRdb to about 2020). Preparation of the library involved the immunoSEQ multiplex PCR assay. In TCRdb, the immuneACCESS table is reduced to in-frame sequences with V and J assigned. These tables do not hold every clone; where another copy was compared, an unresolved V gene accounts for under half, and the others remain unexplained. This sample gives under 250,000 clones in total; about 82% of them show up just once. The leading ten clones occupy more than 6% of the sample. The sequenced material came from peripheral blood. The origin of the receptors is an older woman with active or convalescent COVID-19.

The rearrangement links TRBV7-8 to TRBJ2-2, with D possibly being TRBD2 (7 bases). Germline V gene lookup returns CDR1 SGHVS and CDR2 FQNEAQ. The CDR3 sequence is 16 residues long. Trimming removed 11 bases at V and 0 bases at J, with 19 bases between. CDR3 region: CAPSWGEGANTGELFF. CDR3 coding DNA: TGTGCCCCCAGCTGGGGGGAGGGGGCGAACACCGGGGAGCTGTTTTTT.

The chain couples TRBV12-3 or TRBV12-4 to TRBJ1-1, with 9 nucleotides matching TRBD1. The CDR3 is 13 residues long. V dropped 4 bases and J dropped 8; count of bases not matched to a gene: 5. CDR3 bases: TGTGCCAGCAGTTCCCGGACAGGGGTAGAAGCTTTCTTT. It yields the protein CASSSRTGVEAFF.

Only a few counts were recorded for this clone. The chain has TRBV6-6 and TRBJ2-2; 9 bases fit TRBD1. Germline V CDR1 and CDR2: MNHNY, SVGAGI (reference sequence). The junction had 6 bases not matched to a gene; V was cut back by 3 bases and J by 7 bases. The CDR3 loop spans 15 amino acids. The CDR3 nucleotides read TGTGCCAGCAGTTATTCTGGACAGGGGTACGGGGAGCTGTTTTTT. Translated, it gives CASSYSGQGYGELFF.

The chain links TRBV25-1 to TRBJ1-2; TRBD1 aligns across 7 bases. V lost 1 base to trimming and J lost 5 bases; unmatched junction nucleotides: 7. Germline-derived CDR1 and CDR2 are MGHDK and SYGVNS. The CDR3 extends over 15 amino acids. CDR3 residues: CASSESRTGDYGYTF. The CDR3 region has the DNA TGTGCCAGCAGTGAATCTCGGACAGGAGATTATGGCTACACCTTC.

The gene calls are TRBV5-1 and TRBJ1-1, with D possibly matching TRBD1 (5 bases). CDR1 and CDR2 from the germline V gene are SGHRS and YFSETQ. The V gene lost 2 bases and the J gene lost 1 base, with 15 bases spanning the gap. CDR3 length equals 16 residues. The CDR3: CASSFALVQGNTEAFF. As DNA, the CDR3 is TGCGCCAGCAGCTTCGCCTTGGTTCAGGGGAACACTGAAGCTTTCTTT.

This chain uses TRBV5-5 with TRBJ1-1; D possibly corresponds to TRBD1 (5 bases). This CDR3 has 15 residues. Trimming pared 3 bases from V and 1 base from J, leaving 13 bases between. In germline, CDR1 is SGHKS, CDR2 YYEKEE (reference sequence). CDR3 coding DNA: TGTGCCAGCAGCTCGCTGTGGGGGGGGAACACTGAAGCTTTCTTT. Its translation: CASSSLWGGNTEAFF.

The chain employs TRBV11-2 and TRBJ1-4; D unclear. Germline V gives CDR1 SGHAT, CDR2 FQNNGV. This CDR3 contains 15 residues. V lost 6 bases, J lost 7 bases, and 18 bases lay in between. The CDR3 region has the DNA TGTGCCAGCAGATCCCTAAGTTCTCGCGCTGAAAAACTGTTTTTT. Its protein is CASRSLSSRAEKLFF.

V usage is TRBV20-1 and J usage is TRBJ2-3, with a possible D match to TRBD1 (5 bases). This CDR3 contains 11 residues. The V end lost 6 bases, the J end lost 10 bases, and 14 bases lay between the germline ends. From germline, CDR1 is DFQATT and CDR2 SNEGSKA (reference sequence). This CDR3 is CSASDPGPQYF. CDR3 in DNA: TGCAGTGCCTCGGACCCAGGGCCGCAGTATTTT.

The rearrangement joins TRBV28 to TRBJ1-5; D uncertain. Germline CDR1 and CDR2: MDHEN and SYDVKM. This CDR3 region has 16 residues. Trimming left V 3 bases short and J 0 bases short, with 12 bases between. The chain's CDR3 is CASSFVRIGSNQPQHF. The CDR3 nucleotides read TGTGCCAGCAGTTTCGTGCGGATTGGTAGCAATCAGCCCCAGCATTTT. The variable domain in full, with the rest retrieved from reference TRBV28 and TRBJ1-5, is DVKVTQSSRYLVKRTGEKVFLECVQDMDHENMFWYRQDPGLGLRLIYFSYDVKMKEKGDIPEGYSVSREKKERFSLILESASTNQTSMYLCASSFVRIGSNQPQHFGDGTRLSIL.

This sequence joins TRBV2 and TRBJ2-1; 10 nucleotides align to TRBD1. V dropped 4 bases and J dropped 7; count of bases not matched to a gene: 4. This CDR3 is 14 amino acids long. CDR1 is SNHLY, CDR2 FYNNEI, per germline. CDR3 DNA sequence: TGTGCCAGCAGTGCTGGGACAGGGGCAAATGAGCAGTTCTTC. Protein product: CASSAGTGANEQFF.

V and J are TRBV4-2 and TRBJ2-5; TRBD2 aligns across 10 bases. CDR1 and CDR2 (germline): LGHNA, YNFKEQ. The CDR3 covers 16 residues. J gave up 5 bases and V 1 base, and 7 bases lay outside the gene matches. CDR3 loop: CASSQVSAGGRETQYF. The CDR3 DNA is TGTGCCAGCAGCCAAGTATCAGCGGGGGGGCGGGAGACCCAGTACTTC.

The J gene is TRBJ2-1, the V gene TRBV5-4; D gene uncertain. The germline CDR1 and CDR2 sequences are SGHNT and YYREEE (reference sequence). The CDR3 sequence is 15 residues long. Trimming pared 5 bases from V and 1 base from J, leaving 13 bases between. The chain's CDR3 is CASRLDRVSYNEQFF. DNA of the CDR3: TGTGCCAGCAGGTTAGACCGGGTGTCCTACAATGAGCAGTTCTTC.

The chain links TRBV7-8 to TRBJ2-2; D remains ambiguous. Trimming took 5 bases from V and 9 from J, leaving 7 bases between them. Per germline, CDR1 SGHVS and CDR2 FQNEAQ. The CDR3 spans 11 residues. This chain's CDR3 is CASSPARELFF. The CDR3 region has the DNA TGTGCCAGCAGCCCCGCGCGGGAGCTGTTTTTT.

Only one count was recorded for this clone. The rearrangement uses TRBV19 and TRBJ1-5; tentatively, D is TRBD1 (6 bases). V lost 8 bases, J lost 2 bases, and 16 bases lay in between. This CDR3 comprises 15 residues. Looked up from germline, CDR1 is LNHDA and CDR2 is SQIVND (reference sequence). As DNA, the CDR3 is TGTGCCAGTTCGGAACAGGGATGGGGCAATCAGCCCCAGCATTTT. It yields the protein CASSEQGWGNQPQHF.

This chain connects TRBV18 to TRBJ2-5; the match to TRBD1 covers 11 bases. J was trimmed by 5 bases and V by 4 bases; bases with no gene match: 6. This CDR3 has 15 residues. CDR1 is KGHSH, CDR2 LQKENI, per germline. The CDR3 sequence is CASSLWTGGEETQYF. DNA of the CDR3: TGTGCCAGCTCACTGTGGACAGGGGGCGAGGAGACCCAGTACTTC.

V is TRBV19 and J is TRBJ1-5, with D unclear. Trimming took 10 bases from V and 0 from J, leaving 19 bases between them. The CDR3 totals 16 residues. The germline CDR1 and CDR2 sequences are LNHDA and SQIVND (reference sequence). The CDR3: CATSAAARASNQPQHF. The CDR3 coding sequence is TGTGCCACCTCAGCGGCGGCGAGAGCTAGCAATCAGCCCCAGCATTTT. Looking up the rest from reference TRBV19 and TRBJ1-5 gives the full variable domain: DGGITQSPKYLFRKEGQNVTLSCEQNLNHDAMYWYRQDPGQGLRLIYYSQIVNDFQKGDIAEGYSVSREKKESFPLTVTSAQKNPTAFYLCATSAAARASNQPQHFGDGTRLSIL.

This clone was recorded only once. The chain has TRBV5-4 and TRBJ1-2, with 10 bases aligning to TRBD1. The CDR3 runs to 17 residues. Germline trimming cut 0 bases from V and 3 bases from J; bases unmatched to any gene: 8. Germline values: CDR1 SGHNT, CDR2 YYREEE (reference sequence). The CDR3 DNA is TGTGCCAGCAGCTTGGAGTACGGGACAGGGGATCACTATGGCTACACCTTC. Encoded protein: CASSLEYGTGDHYGYTF.

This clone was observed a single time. CDR3 in DNA: TGTGCCTGGAGTGGACCAGGGAGGAACTACGAGCAGTACTTC. It specifies CAWSGPGRNYEQYF. The chain couples TRBV30 to TRBJ2-7; D perhaps matches TRBD2 (6 bases). This CDR3 region has 14 residues. V was pared by 1 base and J by 3 bases, with 13 bases between. Per the germline V gene, CDR1 is GTSNPN and CDR2 is SVGIG (reference sequence). The whole variable domain, filled in from reference TRBV30 and TRBJ2-7, reads SQTIHQWPATLVQPVGSPLSLECTVEGTSNPNLYWYRQAAGRGLQLLFYSVGIGQISSEVPQNLSASRPQDRQFILSSKKLLLSDSGFYLCAWSGPGRNYEQYFGPGTRLTVT.

CDR3 nucleotides: TGTGCCAGCAGCATTACAGGGCCCGGGGGGAGTCAGCCCCAGCATTTT. This sequence encodes CASSITGPGGSQPQHF. This chain joins TRBV2 and TRBJ1-5, with D possibly being TRBD1 (6 bases). The germline V gene has CDR1 SNHLY and CDR2 FYNNEI. The CDR3 covers 16 residues. Trimming pared 6 bases from V and 6 bases from J, leaving 21 bases between.

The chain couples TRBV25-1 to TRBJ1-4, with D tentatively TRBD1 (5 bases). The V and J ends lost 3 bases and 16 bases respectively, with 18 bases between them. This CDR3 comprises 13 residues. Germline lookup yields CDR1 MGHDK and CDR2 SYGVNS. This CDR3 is CASSDSGGTEEFF. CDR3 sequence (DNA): TGTGCCAGCAGTGATAGCGGTGGGACCGAGGAGTTTTTT.

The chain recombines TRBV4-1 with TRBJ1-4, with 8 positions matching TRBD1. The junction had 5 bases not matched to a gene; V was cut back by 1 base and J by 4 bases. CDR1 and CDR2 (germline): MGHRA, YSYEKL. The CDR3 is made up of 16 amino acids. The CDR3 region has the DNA TGCGCCAGCAGCCAAGGTCTTACAGGGGGTAATGAAAAACTGTTTTTT. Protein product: CASSQGLTGGNEKLFF.

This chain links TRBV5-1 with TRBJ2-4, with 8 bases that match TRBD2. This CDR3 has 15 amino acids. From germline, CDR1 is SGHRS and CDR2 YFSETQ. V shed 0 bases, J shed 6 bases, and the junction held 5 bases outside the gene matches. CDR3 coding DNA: TGCGCCAGCAGCTTGGTGAGCGGGAGTCGAAACATTCAGTACTTC. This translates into CASSLVSGSRNIQYF.

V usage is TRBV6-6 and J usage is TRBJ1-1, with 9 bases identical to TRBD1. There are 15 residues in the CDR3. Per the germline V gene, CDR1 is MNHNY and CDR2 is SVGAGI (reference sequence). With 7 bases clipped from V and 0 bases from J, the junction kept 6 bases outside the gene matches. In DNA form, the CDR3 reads TGTGCCAGCATATGGGGACAGGGAATGAACACTGAAGCTTTCTTT. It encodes CASIWGQGMNTEAFF.

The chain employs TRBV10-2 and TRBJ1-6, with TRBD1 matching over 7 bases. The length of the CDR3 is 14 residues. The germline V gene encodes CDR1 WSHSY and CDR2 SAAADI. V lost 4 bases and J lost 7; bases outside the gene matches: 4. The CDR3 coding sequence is TGCGCCAGCAGTGTCGGACAGGAGAATTCACCCCTCCACTTT. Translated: CASSVGQENSPLHF.